The present T cell receptor (beta chain) was sequenced within a study of blood T cell repertoires in COVID-19. Under the authors' procedure: Scientists estimated how many nucleated cells there were by amplifying reference gene primers. TCRdb's table, derived via immunoSEQ multiplex PCR, lists solely in-frame clones and lacks some. V and J calls plus clone size are reproduced from that table; the DNA served to infer D and trimming. The sample lists some 530,000 clones; approximately 85% were seen once. This CDR3 region has 13 residues. V was shortened by 1 base and J by 3 bases, with 7 bases between the two germline ends. Germline-derived CDR1 and CDR2 are SGHDT and YYEEEE.

This TCR was sampled from a human donor in a cohort sampled during active COVID-19. J is TRBJ2-5 and V is TRBV5-6, with D possibly being TRBD2 (6 bases). Sequenced material: peripheral blood. CDR3 bases: TGTGCCAGCAGCTTGTGGGGGGAAGAGACCCAGTACTTC. Residues: CASSLWGEETQYF.